The 11 T cell receptor beta chains below come from one sample, sequenced in a study of tumor-infiltrating lymphocytes in primary liver carcinoma. A primer matching the constant region was used to make TCR beta cDNA from 500 to 650 ng of total RNA. Libraries covering TCR beta were generated through three nested multiplex PCR rounds (using a slightly modified ARM-PCR). The two initial PCR rounds, roughly 11 cycles each, used TRBV1-TRBV30 forward and C-beta reverse primers. From the multiplex PCR reads, TCRdb called clonotypes with MiXCR, one entry per CDR3 protein. Of hundreds of thousands of distinct CDR3 sequences listed, around three fifths were seen once; the top ten hold about 18%. Germline DNA was also extracted, while the blood RNA originated from unsorted whole blood. Sequencing was performed on peripheral blood. These receptors came from a woman aged 30 to 39 with primary liver carcinoma and hepatitis B virus infection.

About this clonotype itself: The junction shows a germline mismatch at one end, possibly a read error. The CDR3 DNA follows: TGTGCCAGCGGCCTTGGACAGATAAGAAATGGGCAGTTCTTC. Its protein is CASGLGQIRNGQFF. The chain combines TRBV5-6 with TRBJ2-1, with D possibly being TRBD1 (6 bases). There are 14 residues in the CDR3. Germline V CDR1 and CDR2: SGHDT, YYEEEE.

About this clonotype: Its ends do not fully match the called genes, so a read error is possible. V is TRBV11-2 and J is TRBJ1-4; D ambiguous. Germline CDR1 is SGHAT and CDR2 is FQNNGV. CDR3 length equals 16 residues. CDR3 nucleotides: TGTGCCTGCAGCTTGTTTCGGGGATCAACTAATGAAAAACTGTTTTTT. Translating it yields CACSLFRGSTNEKLFF.

As to this clonotype: One end of the junction does not line up with germline, which may come from a read error. The rearrangement links TRBV11-2 to TRBJ1-4; D might be TRBD1 (5 bases). CDR1 is SGHAT, CDR2 FQNNGV, per germline. This CDR3 spans 17 amino acids. CDR3 loop: CTSSLGVAPTTNGKLFF. The CDR3 nucleotides are TGTACCAGCAGCTTAGGGGTAGCTCCCACAACTAATGGAAAACTGTTTTTT.

A word on this clonotype: This CDR3 is missing its conserved last phenylalanine or tryptophan, likely due to a read error. V is TRBV14 and J is TRBJ2-5; 9 bases fit TRBD2. The germline gives CDR1 SGHDN, CDR2 FVKESK. The ends lost 1 base at V and 2 bases at J; junction bases unmatched: 8. This CDR3 region has 17 residues. The CDR3 region is CASSQAEGLARQETQYL. CDR3 coding DNA: TGTGCCAGCAGCCAAGCAGAGGGACTAGCAAGACAAGAGACCCAGTACCTC.

The sample holds a few counts of this clonotype. The V call is TRBV6-6, the J call TRBJ1-5; D might be TRBD1 (5 bases). This CDR3 is built from 16 residues. Looked up from germline, CDR1 is MNHNY and CDR2 is SVGAGI (reference sequence). V was cut by 5 bases and J by 2 bases, with 16 bases left in between. The CDR3 nucleotides read TGTGCCAGCAGTAAACGGGACTTCCTAGGCAATCAGCCCCAGCATTTT. Its translation: CASSKRDFLGNQPQHF.

This clonotype has a count of ten or more. V usage is TRBV4-3 and J usage is TRBJ1-5; D unclear. Trimming took off 1 base at V and 1 base at J, with 5 bases between the two ends. Germline values: CDR1 LGHNA, CDR2 YSLEER. The CDR3 has 14 amino acids. CDR3 sequence (DNA): TGCGCCAGCAGCCAAGCACCGAGCAATCAGCCCCAGCATTTT. Amino acid sequence: CASSQAPSNQPQHF.

About this clonotype itself: A much larger clone differs by one base, so this may be a read error. V gene TRBV29-1 combines with J gene TRBJ2-1; possibly TRBD2 for D (6 bases). This CDR3 contains 13 residues. Deletions cut 6 bases from V and 5 bases from J, with 14 bases between. The germline gives CDR1 SQVTM, CDR2 ANQGSEA. In DNA, the CDR3 is TGCAGCGTCCCGGGGACTCGTAACAATGAGCAGTTCTTC. This gives the protein CSVPGTRNNEQFF.

This clonotype was found a few times. The chain uses TRBV12-3 or TRBV12-4 and TRBJ1-2; tentative D call: TRBD1 (5 bases). This CDR3 is built from 13 residues. Trimming removed 3 bases from V and 8 bases from J, with 13 bases in between. CDR3 DNA: TGTGCCAGCAGTTTCCAGGGTTCCAAGGGCTACACCTTC. Its translation: CASSFQGSKGYTF.

In the case of this clonotype: This could be a read error, since a much larger clone is one nucleotide away. The chain joins TRBV29-1 to TRBJ1-1; tentative D call: TRBD1 (5 bases). From germline, CDR1 is SQVTM and CDR2 ANQGSEA. The CDR3 spans 11 residues. This chain's CDR3 is CIVGGFTEAFF. CDR3 sequence (DNA): TGCATCGTTGGGGGATTCACTGAAGCTTTCTTT.

This clonotype showed up just a few times. V usage is TRBV6-6 and J usage is TRBJ1-3, with D perhaps matching TRBD1 (6 bases). The V end was cut by 5 bases, the J end by 4 bases, with 18 bases between. CDR3 length: 16 amino acids. Germline CDR1 and CDR2: MNHNY and SVGAGI (reference sequence). CDR3 amino acids: CASSHRLGGSGNTIYF. The CDR3 region has the DNA TGTGCCAGCAGTCACCGTCTGGGGGGCTCCGGAAACACCATATATTTT.

On this clonotype: A single base separates this from a much larger clone, so it may be a read error. The CDR3 coding sequence is TGTGTCAGCAGTAAGGGGTCCCGGGCCTACAATGAGCAGTTCTTC. As protein: CVSSKGSRAYNEQFF. The V call is TRBV12-3 or TRBV12-4, the J call TRBJ2-1, with D possibly matching TRBD1 (5 bases). There are 15 residues in the CDR3.